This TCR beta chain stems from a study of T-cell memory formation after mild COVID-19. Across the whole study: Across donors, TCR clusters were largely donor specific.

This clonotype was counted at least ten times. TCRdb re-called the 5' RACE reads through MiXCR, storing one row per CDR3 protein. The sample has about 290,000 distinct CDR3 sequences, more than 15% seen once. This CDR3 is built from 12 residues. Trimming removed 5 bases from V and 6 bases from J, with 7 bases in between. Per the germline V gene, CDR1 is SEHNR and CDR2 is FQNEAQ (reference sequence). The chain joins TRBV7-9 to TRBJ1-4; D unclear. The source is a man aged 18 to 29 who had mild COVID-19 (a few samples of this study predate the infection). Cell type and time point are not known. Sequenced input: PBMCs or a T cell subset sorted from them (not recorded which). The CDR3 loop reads CASSAEYEKLFF. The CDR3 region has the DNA TGTGCCAGCAGCGCGGAGTATGAAAAACTGTTTTTT.